This paragraph reports one T cell receptor beta chain. In the original workflow: Amplification with reference gene primers provided the estimates of nucleated cell counts. Generated by immunoSEQ multiplex PCR, the TCRdb table keeps only in-frame clones and is missing some. For V, J and clone size, that table is used; D and trimming come from the DNA. This sample carries roughly 84,000 clones, 80% of them seen once, and the ten largest clones take more than 10%. The source of the sample is a study of blood T cell repertoires in COVID-19. Study-level information: Italy, Spain and the United States were the sources of the convalescent and acute COVID-19 samples. Nucleic acid was either cDNA or gDNA, and it came from T cells, B-cell-depleted T cells, or PBMCs.

Source material: peripheral blood. The origin of this receptor is a woman between 40 and 50 years old with active or convalescent COVID-19.

The CDR3 DNA sequence: TGTGCCACCAGCAGACCTGGACAGGGATCGGACACTGAAGCTTTCTTT. Protein sequence: CATSRPGQGSDTEAFF. The rearrangement joins TRBV15 to TRBJ1-1; 8 bases are shared with TRBD1. The V gene's germline CDR1 is LNHNV and CDR2 YYDKDF (reference sequence). The V and J ends lost 2 bases and 3 bases, in that order; junction bases with no gene match: 8. CDR3 length: 16 amino acids.